The rows below give T cell receptor beta chains drawn from one sample of a study of blood T cell repertoires in COVID-19. Clones were read by immunoSEQ multiplex PCR, and TCRdb kept only the in-frame ones, dropping some. The data show 120,000 to 150,000 clones, around four fifths seen once. The sequencing input was peripheral blood. These receptors were taken from a human donor in a cohort sampled during active COVID-19. CDR3s include the opening cysteine and the closing phenylalanine or tryptophan. D genes are given only for firm matches. Part of the rows lack a size; the others show once, few, many or a class for expanded clones.

J gene: TRBJ1-1
clone size: NA
D gene: NA
V gene: TRBV21-1
CDR3 protein: CASSASYSNITAFF
CDR3 DNA: TGTGCCAGCAGCGCTTCCTACAGTAATATCACGGCTTTCTTT

J gene: TRBJ1-2
clone size: NA
D gene: NA
V gene: TRBV29-1
CDR3 protein: CSVERGLVYGYTF
CDR3 DNA: TGCAGCGTTGAACGAGGGTTGGTCTATGGCTACACCTTC

J gene: TRBJ2-3
clone size: NA
D gene: TRBD2
V gene: TRBV7-9
CDR3 protein: CASSLGAGGTDTQYF
CDR3 DNA: TGTGCCAGCAGCCTCGGGGCGGGGGGCACAGATACGCAGTATTTT

J gene: TRBJ2-1
clone size: few
D gene: TRBD2
V gene: TRBV3-1/TRBV3-2
CDR3 protein: CASSHQRGSSYNEQFF
CDR3 DNA: TGTGCCAGCAGCCACCAGCGGGGGAGCTCCTACAATGAGCAGTTCTTC

J gene: TRBJ2-5
clone size: once
D gene: NA
V gene: TRBV30
CDR3 protein: CAWSGGRGETQYF
CDR3 DNA: TGTGCCTGGAGTGGGGGGCGAGGAGAGACCCAGTACTTC

J gene: TRBJ1-5
clone size: few
D gene: TRBD1
V gene: TRBV19
CDR3 protein: CASRPPGQGAYQPQHF
CDR3 DNA: TGTGCCAGTAGGCCTCCGGGACAGGGCGCCTATCAGCCCCAGCATTTT

J gene: TRBJ1-2
clone size: once
D gene: TRBD1
V gene: TRBV5-1
CDR3 protein: CASETGTGNYGYTF
CDR3 DNA: TGCGCCAGCGAAACCGGGACAGGGAACTATGGCTACACCTTC

J gene: TRBJ1-3
clone size: NA
D gene: NA
V gene: TRBV9
CDR3 protein: CASSVVGVGNTIYF
CDR3 DNA: TGTGCCAGCAGCGTAGTCGGTGTGGGAAACACCATATATTTT

J gene: TRBJ2-1
clone size: NA
D gene: NA
V gene: TRBV7-2
CDR3 protein: CASRQDVDNEQFF
CDR3 DNA: TGTGCCAGCAGACAGGACGTCGACAATGAGCAGTTCTTC

J gene: TRBJ2-5
clone size: NA
D gene: NA
V gene: TRBV29-1
CDR3 protein: CSVTSGSQETQYF
CDR3 DNA: TGCAGCGTTACGAGCGGCAGCCAAGAGACCCAGTACTTC

J gene: TRBJ2-2
clone size: NA
D gene: NA
V gene: TRBV11-3
CDR3 protein: CASSKDRYTGELFF
CDR3 DNA: TGTGCCAGCAGCAAGGACAGATACACCGGGGAGCTGTTTTTT

J gene: TRBJ2-3
clone size: NA
D gene: TRBD2
V gene: TRBV2
CDR3 protein: CASSVSGGGLTDTQYF
CDR3 DNA: TGTGCCAGCAGTGTATCCGGCGGGGGACTCACAGATACGCAGTATTTT

J gene: TRBJ1-5
clone size: NA
D gene: NA
V gene: TRBV7-2
CDR3 protein: CASSSQGNANQPQHF
CDR3 DNA: TGTGCCAGCAGCTCACAGGGTAACGCCAATCAGCCCCAGCATTTT

J gene: TRBJ1-1
clone size: once
D gene: TRBD1
V gene: TRBV4-1
CDR3 protein: CASSRTGMNTEAFF
CDR3 DNA: TGCGCCAGCAGCCGGACAGGGATGAACACTGAAGCTTTCTTT

J gene: TRBJ2-1
clone size: NA
D gene: TRBD2
V gene: TRBV19
CDR3 protein: CASTPGLAGRSEQFF
CDR3 DNA: TGTGCCAGTACCCCGGGACTAGCGGGGAGGAGTGAGCAGTTCTTC

J gene: TRBJ1-5
clone size: NA
D gene: NA
V gene: TRBV4-1
CDR3 protein: CASSRGFAGQPQHF
CDR3 DNA: TGCGCCAGCAGTCGAGGTTTTGCTGGCCAGCCCCAGCATTTT

J gene: TRBJ1-5
clone size: NA
D gene: NA
V gene: TRBV7-9
CDR3 protein: CASSWEGDQPQHF
CDR3 DNA: TGTGCCAGCAGCTGGGAGGGAGATCAGCCCCAGCATTTT

J gene: TRBJ1-4
clone size: NA
D gene: TRBD1
V gene: TRBV28
CDR3 protein: CASSLMEGGTEKLFF
CDR3 DNA: TGTGCCAGCAGTTTAATGGAAGGGGGCACGGAAAAACTGTTTTTT

J gene: TRBJ2-3
clone size: NA
D gene: NA
V gene: TRBV27
CDR3 protein: CVSLGRTDTQYF
CDR3 DNA: TGCGTCTCGCTAGGGAGGACAGATACGCAGTATTTT

J gene: TRBJ2-1
clone size: NA
D gene: TRBD1
V gene: TRBV7-2
CDR3 protein: CASSSGQGAYNEQFF
CDR3 DNA: TGTGCCAGCAGCTCCGGACAGGGCGCCTACAATGAGCAGTTCTTC

J gene: TRBJ1-4
clone size: NA
D gene: NA
V gene: TRBV7-9
CDR3 protein: CASSLVRGEKLFF
CDR3 DNA: TGTGCCAGCAGCTTAGTCAGGGGTGAAAAACTGTTTTTT

J gene: TRBJ1-5
clone size: few
D gene: TRBD1
V gene: TRBV18
CDR3 protein: CASSPGQGNQPQHF
CDR3 DNA: TGTGCCAGCTCACCGGGACAGGGCAATCAGCCCCAGCATTTT

J gene: TRBJ2-5
clone size: NA
D gene: NA
V gene: TRBV19
CDR3 protein: CASSRLGGAPQETQYF
CDR3 DNA: TGTGCCAGTAGTAGGTTGGGGGGGGCCCCCCAAGAGACCCAGTACTTC

J gene: TRBJ2-3
clone size: NA
D gene: TRBD2
V gene: TRBV9
CDR3 protein: CASSTRTSREITDTQYF
CDR3 DNA: TGTGCCAGCAGCACGCGGACTAGCCGGGAAATCACAGATACGCAGTATTTT

J gene: TRBJ1-1
clone size: NA
D gene: NA
V gene: TRBV7-9
CDR3 protein: CASSLDTVNTEAFF
CDR3 DNA: TGTGCCAGCAGCTTAGATACAGTGAACACTGAAGCTTTCTTT

J gene: TRBJ1-1
clone size: NA
D gene: NA
V gene: TRBV12-3/TRBV12-4
CDR3 protein: CASRTTEAFF
CDR3 DNA: TGTGCCAGCAGAACAACTGAAGCTTTCTTT

J gene: TRBJ1-2
clone size: NA
D gene: NA
V gene: TRBV6-5
CDR3 protein: CASSPRTRYGYTF
CDR3 DNA: TGTGCCAGCAGTCCTCGGACTCGCTATGGCTACACCTTC

J gene: TRBJ1-4
clone size: NA
D gene: NA
V gene: TRBV30
CDR3 protein: CAWTPQEFNEKLFF
CDR3 DNA: TGTGCCTGGACCCCACAGGAGTTTAATGAAAAACTGTTTTTT

J gene: TRBJ1-2
clone size: NA
D gene: NA
V gene: TRBV4-1
CDR3 protein: CASKTGLEWGGYTF
CDR3 DNA: TGCGCCAGCAAAACGGGACTGGAGTGGGGTGGCTACACCTTC

J gene: TRBJ2-2
clone size: NA
D gene: TRBD2
V gene: TRBV6-7
CDR3 protein: CASSSGLAGAAPNTGELFF
CDR3 DNA: TGTGCCAGCAGTTCGGGACTAGCGGGGGCGGCTCCGAACACCGGGGAGCTGTTTTTT

J gene: TRBJ2-1
clone size: NA
D gene: TRBD1
V gene: TRBV11-2
CDR3 protein: CASSPNRGPYNEQFF
CDR3 DNA: TGTGCCAGCAGCCCGAACAGGGGGCCCTACAATGAGCAGTTCTTC

J gene: TRBJ1-2
clone size: NA
D gene: TRBD1
V gene: TRBV6-5
CDR3 protein: CASSFPGGLGYTF
CDR3 DNA: TGTGCCAGCAGTTTCCCAGGGGGCTTGGGCTACACCTTC

J gene: TRBJ1-4
clone size: NA
D gene: NA
V gene: TRBV4-3
CDR3 protein: CASSQNRVREKLFF
CDR3 DNA: TGCGCCAGCAGCCAAAACAGGGTTCGGGAAAAACTGTTTTTT

J gene: TRBJ2-5
clone size: NA
D gene: NA
V gene: TRBV5-1
CDR3 protein: CASSLNSQETQYF
CDR3 DNA: TGCGCCAGCAGCTTGAACAGCCAAGAGACCCAGTACTTC

J gene: TRBJ2-3
clone size: NA
D gene: NA
V gene: TRBV2
CDR3 protein: CAAGVGNTQYF
CDR3 DNA: TGTGCCGCCGGGGTGGGAAATACGCAGTATTTT

J gene: TRBJ1-3
clone size: NA
D gene: TRBD1
V gene: TRBV7-2
CDR3 protein: CASSSQGYGNTIYF
CDR3 DNA: TGTGCCAGCAGTTCACAGGGGTATGGAAACACCATATATTTT

J gene: TRBJ2-5
clone size: NA
D gene: NA
V gene: TRBV18
CDR3 protein: CASSPQVRETQYF
CDR3 DNA: TGTGCCAGCTCACCACAGGTCAGGGAGACCCAGTACTTC

J gene: TRBJ1-2
clone size: NA
D gene: TRBD1
V gene: TRBV7-2
CDR3 protein: CASSSSRGQDGYTF
CDR3 DNA: TGTGCCAGCAGCTCCTCCAGGGGGCAAGATGGCTACACCTTC

J gene: TRBJ2-1
clone size: NA
D gene: NA
V gene: TRBV27
CDR3 protein: CASSAIQGRVSAEQFF
CDR3 DNA: TGTGCCAGCAGTGCTATACAGGGAAGGGTCTCGGCTGAGCAGTTCTTC

J gene: TRBJ1-5
clone size: NA
D gene: NA
V gene: TRBV19
CDR3 protein: CASSRGGVMDQPQHF
CDR3 DNA: TGTGCCAGTAGTAGGGGCGGGGTCATGGATCAGCCCCAGCATTTT

J gene: TRBJ1-2
clone size: NA
D gene: NA
V gene: TRBV7-8
CDR3 protein: CASRSEDPFPYYGYTF
CDR3 DNA: TGTGCCAGCAGGTCAGAGGATCCATTCCCTTACTATGGCTACACCTTC

J gene: TRBJ1-1
clone size: NA
D gene: NA
V gene: TRBV7-2
CDR3 protein: CASSSLADTEAFF
CDR3 DNA: TGTGCCAGCAGCTCCTTGGCAGACACTGAAGCTTTCTTT

J gene: TRBJ2-7
clone size: NA
D gene: NA
V gene: TRBV3-1/TRBV3-2
CDR3 protein: CASSKGLYEQYF
CDR3 DNA: TGTGCCAGCAGCAAGGGACTCTACGAGCAGTACTTC

J gene: TRBJ2-6
clone size: NA
D gene: NA
V gene: TRBV18
CDR3 protein: CASSSTGSGANVLTF
CDR3 DNA: TGTGCCAGCTCATCTACAGGGTCTGGGGCCAACGTCCTGACTTTC

J gene: TRBJ1-4
clone size: NA
D gene: TRBD1
V gene: TRBV11-2
CDR3 protein: CASSVHRGNNEKLFF
CDR3 DNA: TGTGCCAGCAGCGTCCACAGGGGAAATAATGAAAAACTGTTTTTT

J gene: TRBJ2-1
clone size: once
D gene: NA
V gene: TRBV24-1
CDR3 protein: CATSDAGYNEQFF
CDR3 DNA: TGTGCCACCAGTGATGCAGGATACAATGAGCAGTTCTTC